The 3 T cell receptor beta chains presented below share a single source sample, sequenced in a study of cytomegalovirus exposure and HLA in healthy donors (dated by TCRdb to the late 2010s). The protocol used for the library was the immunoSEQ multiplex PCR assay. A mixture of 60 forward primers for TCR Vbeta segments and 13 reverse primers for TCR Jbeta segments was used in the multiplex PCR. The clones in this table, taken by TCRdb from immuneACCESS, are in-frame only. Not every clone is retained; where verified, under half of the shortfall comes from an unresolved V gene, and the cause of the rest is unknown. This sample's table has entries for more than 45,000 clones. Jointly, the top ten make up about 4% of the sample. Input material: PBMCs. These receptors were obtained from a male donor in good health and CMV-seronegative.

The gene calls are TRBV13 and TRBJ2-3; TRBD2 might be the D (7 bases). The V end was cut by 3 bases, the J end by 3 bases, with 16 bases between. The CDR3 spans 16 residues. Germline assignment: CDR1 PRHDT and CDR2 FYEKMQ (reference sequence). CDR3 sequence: CASSFWRGGLTDTQYF. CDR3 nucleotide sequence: TGTGCCAGCAGCTTTTGGAGGGGGGGACTTACAGATACGCAGTATTTT. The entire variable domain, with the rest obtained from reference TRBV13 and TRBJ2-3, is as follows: AAGVIQSPRHLIKEKRETATLKCYPIPRHDTVYWYQQGPGQDPQFLISFYEKMQSDKGSIPDRFSAQQFSDYHSELNMSSLELGDSALYFCASSFWRGGLTDTQYFGPGTRLTVL.

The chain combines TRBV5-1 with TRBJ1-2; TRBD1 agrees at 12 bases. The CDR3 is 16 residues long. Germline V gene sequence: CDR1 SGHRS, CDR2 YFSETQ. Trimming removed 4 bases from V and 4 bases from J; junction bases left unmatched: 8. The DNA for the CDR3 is TGCGCCAGCAGCGCGGGACAGGGGGCCCTCTTCTATGGCTACACCTTC. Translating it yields CASSAGQGALFYGYTF.

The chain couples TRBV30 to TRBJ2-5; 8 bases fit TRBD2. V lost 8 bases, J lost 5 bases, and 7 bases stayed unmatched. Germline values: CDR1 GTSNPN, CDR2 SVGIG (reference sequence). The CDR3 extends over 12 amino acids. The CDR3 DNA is TGTGCCAGCCGGGGGGGCGGGGAGACCCAGTACTTC. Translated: CASRGGGETQYF.